A selection of T cell receptor beta chains follows, all from one sample in a study of T-cell reconstitution after alpha-beta-depleted transplantation in children. TCRdb recomputed calls from the PCR reads with MiXCR, one row per CDR3 protein. The profile shows about 400,000 distinct CDR3 sequences, roughly 22% of them singletons. Material: PBMCs from the stem cell graft donor, obtained from the stem cell graft. The receptors come from a human donor who donated a stem cell graft to a child with acute myeloid leukemia. Both conserved end residues are part of each CDR3. Each record gives: D gene, V gene, clone size, J gene, CDR3 protein, CDR3 DNA. The D gene is left open where the match is weak. The size entry is marked missing in some rows and otherwise reads once, few, many or a size class.

D: TRBD1
V: TRBV7-9
size: few
J: TRBJ1-1
CDR3: CASVQGVKAFF
DNA: TGTGCCAGCGTACAGGGGGTGAAAGCTTTCTTT

D: TRBD1
V: TRBV20-1
size: many
J: TRBJ1-5
CDR3: CSAPVGTAYSNQPQHF
DNA: TGCAGTGCTCCTGTCGGGACAGCTTATAGCAATCAGCCCCAGCATTTT

D: TRBD2
V: TRBV27
size: .
J: TRBJ2-1
CDR3: CASSFPSSGPYNEQFF
DNA: TGTGCCAGCAGTTTCCCGTCTAGCGGACCCTACAATGAGCAGTTCTTC

D: .
V: TRBV12-3/TRBV12-4
size: .
J: TRBJ2-7
CDR3: CASSFVRLYEQYF
DNA: TGTGCCAGCAGTTTCGTCAGACTTTACGAGCAGTACTTC

D: TRBD2
V: TRBV5-1
size: few
J: TRBJ2-3
CDR3: CASSYGTSGNGADTQYF
DNA: TGCGCCAGCAGCTATGGGACTAGCGGTAACGGGGCAGATACGCAGTATTTT

D: TRBD1
V: TRBV7-9
size: .
J: TRBJ2-6
CDR3: CASRQQGAGANVLTF
DNA: TGTGCCAGCAGGCAACAGGGGGCTGGGGCCAACGTCCTGACTTTC

D: TRBD1
V: TRBV12-3/TRBV12-4
size: .
J: TRBJ1-1
CDR3: CASSLTGGDTEAFF
DNA: TGTGCCAGCAGTTTGACAGGGGGGGACACTGAAGCTTTCTTT

D: TRBD2
V: TRBV29-1
size: .
J: TRBJ2-7
CDR3: CSAASGGSYEQYF
DNA: TGCAGCGCCGCTAGCGGGGGCTCCTACGAGCAGTACTTC

D: .
V: TRBV4-1
size: few
J: TRBJ2-3
CDR3: CASSQEGDTQYF
DNA: TGCGCCAGCAGCCAAGAGGGAGATACGCAGTATTTT

D: .
V: TRBV6-2/TRBV6-3
size: few
J: TRBJ1-1
CDR3: CASSYYPDTNTEAFF
DNA: TGTGCCAGCAGTTATTACCCGGACACGAACACTGAAGCTTTCTTT

D: .
V: TRBV20-1
size: .
J: TRBJ2-3
CDR3: CSATVVGVPNTQYF
DNA: TGCAGTGCCACGGTCGTCGGGGTCCCAAATACGCAGTATTTT

D: .
V: TRBV12-3/TRBV12-4
size: many
J: TRBJ2-1
CDR3: CASSPGSNEQFF
DNA: TGTGCCAGCAGCCCTGGCTCTAATGAGCAGTTCTTC

D: .
V: TRBV24-1
size: few
J: TRBJ2-5
CDR3: CATSDPKRTDQETQYF
DNA: TGTGCCACCAGTGACCCTAAAAGGACAGATCAAGAGACCCAGTACTTC

D: .
V: TRBV2
size: .
J: TRBJ2-3
CDR3: CASDRADTQYF
DNA: TGTGCCAGCGATAGGGCAGATACGCAGTATTTT

D: TRBD2
V: TRBV3-1
size: .
J: TRBJ2-5
CDR3: CASSQGTIQETQYF
DNA: TGTGCCAGCAGCCAGGGGACTATCCAAGAGACCCAGTACTTC

D: .
V: TRBV21-1
size: few
J: TRBJ2-3
CDR3: CASSIRGVTDTQYF
DNA: TGTGCCAGCAGCATCCGCGGGGTAACAGATACGCAGTATTTT

D: .
V: TRBV24-1
size: .
J: TRBJ2-5
CDR3: CATSDPGPLGETQYF
DNA: TGTGCCACCAGTGACCCGGGCCCGCTAGGGGAGACCCAGTACTTC

D: TRBD2
V: TRBV27
size: .
J: TRBJ2-3
CDR3: CASSPLTSGVNTDTQYF
DNA: TGTGCCAGCAGTCCCTTGACTAGCGGGGTCAACACAGATACGCAGTATTTT

D: .
V: TRBV7-2
size: once
J: TRBJ2-7
CDR3: CASRQTGRMGIEQYF
DNA: TGTGCCAGCAGACAAACAGGACGTATGGGGATCGAGCAGTACTTC

D: .
V: TRBV24-1
size: .
J: TRBJ2-2
CDR3: CATSSSKMGTGELFF
DNA: TGTGCCACCAGTTCTAGCAAGATGGGCACCGGGGAGCTGTTTTTT

D: TRBD1
V: TRBV6-1
size: .
J: TRBJ2-4
CDR3: CASSGGTGKNIQYF
DNA: TGTGCCAGCAGTGGAGGGACAGGAAAAAACATTCAGTACTTC

D: .
V: TRBV5-1
size: few
J: TRBJ2-2
CDR3: CASSLVTGYTGELFF
DNA: TGCGCCAGCAGCTTGGTTACAGGTTACACCGGGGAGCTGTTTTTT

D: TRBD2
V: TRBV4-1
size: .
J: TRBJ2-7
CDR3: CASSHPGGTSGYEQYF
DNA: TGCGCCAGCAGCCATCCCGGCGGGACTAGCGGCTACGAGCAGTACTTC

D: TRBD1
V: TRBV24-1
size: many
J: TRBJ2-3
CDR3: CATSDSRTGDITQYF
DNA: TGTGCCACCAGTGATTCTAGGACAGGGGACATCACGCAGTATTTT

D: TRBD2
V: TRBV27
size: .
J: TRBJ2-1
CDR3: CASSSPSGRRSNEQFF
DNA: TGTGCCAGCAGTTCACCTAGCGGGAGGAGGAGTAATGAGCAGTTCTTC

D: .
V: TRBV20-1
size: few
J: TRBJ1-5
CDR3: CSAREAGNSNQPQHF
DNA: TGCAGTGCTAGAGAAGCTGGGAATAGCAATCAGCCCCAGCATTTT

D: TRBD2
V: TRBV11-3
size: .
J: TRBJ2-2
CDR3: CASSKLAGGMKTGELFF
DNA: TGTGCCAGCAGCAAACTAGCGGGAGGGATGAAGACCGGGGAGCTGTTTTTT

D: .
V: TRBV20-1
size: once
J: TRBJ2-1
CDR3: CSARDPQGRVQQEQFF
DNA: TGCAGTGCTAGAGATCCCCAGGGACGTGTCCAGCAAGAGCAGTTCTTC

D: TRBD1
V: TRBV9
size: .
J: TRBJ2-5
CDR3: CASSHDRGKETQYF
DNA: TGTGCCAGCAGCCACGACAGGGGGAAAGAGACCCAGTACTTC

D: .
V: TRBV11-1
size: once
J: TRBJ2-4
CDR3: CASSLGPPEYIQYF
DNA: TGTGCCAGCAGCTTAGGGCCCCCAGAGTACATTCAGTACTTC

D: .
V: TRBV7-9
size: few
J: TRBJ2-1
CDR3: CASSPKFDEQFF
DNA: TGTGCCAGCAGCCCCAAATTCGATGAGCAGTTCTTC

D: TRBD1
V: TRBV5-1
size: few
J: TRBJ1-4
CDR3: CASSDRQGLAATNEKLFF
DNA: TGCGCCAGCAGCGACAGACAGGGGCTGGCGGCAACTAATGAAAAACTGTTTTTT

D: TRBD1
V: TRBV10-2
size: few
J: TRBJ2-7
CDR3: CASSTVGQGLDEQYF
DNA: TGCGCCAGCAGCACGGTAGGACAGGGGCTTGACGAGCAGTACTTC

D: .
V: TRBV12-3/TRBV12-4
size: few
J: TRBJ2-4
CDR3: CASSLVDLAKNIQYF
DNA: TGTGCCAGCAGTTTAGTAGACCTAGCCAAAAACATTCAGTACTTC

D: .
V: TRBV15
size: .
J: TRBJ2-1
CDR3: CATSRDLGPFEQFF
DNA: TGTGCCACCAGCAGAGATCTAGGGCCCTTTGAACAGTTCTTC

D: TRBD1
V: TRBV28
size: .
J: TRBJ1-2
CDR3: CASSSPQGGGNYGYTF
DNA: TGTGCCAGCAGTTCTCCCCAGGGGGGAGGTAACTATGGCTACACCTTC

D: TRBD1
V: TRBV7-7
size: .
J: TRBJ2-3
CDR3: CASSPDRVTDTQYF
DNA: TGTGCTAGCAGCCCCGACAGGGTAACAGATACGCAGTATTTT

D: .
V: TRBV14
size: .
J: TRBJ2-1
CDR3: CASSQDTGSSYNEQFF
DNA: TGTGCCAGCAGCCAAGATACGGGAAGCTCCTACAATGAGCAGTTCTTC

D: .
V: TRBV15
size: .
J: TRBJ2-1
CDR3: CATSRAEGGEQFF
DNA: TGTGCCACCAGCAGAGCCGAAGGCGGTGAGCAGTTCTTC

D: .
V: TRBV15
size: .
J: TRBJ2-3
CDR3: CATSRLGSGTRYF
DNA: TGTGCCACCAGCAGATTGGGATCGGGGACGAGGTATTTT

D: .
V: TRBV20-1
size: few
J: TRBJ2-7
CDR3: CSVFGDTYEQYF
DNA: TGCAGTGTGTTCGGGGACACTTACGAGCAGTACTTC

D: .
V: TRBV11-2
size: few
J: TRBJ1-2
CDR3: CASSLIGGKIYGYTF
DNA: TGTGCCAGCAGCTTAATTGGGGGCAAGATCTATGGCTACACCTTC

D: .
V: TRBV6-5
size: .
J: TRBJ1-2
CDR3: CASSYGSDYGYTF
DNA: TGTGCCAGCAGTTACGGCAGTGATTATGGCTACACCTTC

D: TRBD2
V: TRBV28
size: .
J: TRBJ2-3
CDR3: CASSSQGTSGNTDTQYF
DNA: TGTGCCAGCAGTTCACAGGGGACTAGCGGGAACACAGATACGCAGTATTTT

D: .
V: TRBV19
size: .
J: TRBJ1-2
CDR3: CASSIIGRDSYGYTF
DNA: TGTGCCAGTAGTATTATCGGCAGAGACTCCTATGGCTACACCTTC

D: .
V: TRBV14
size: .
J: TRBJ2-1
CDR3: CASSQEGTVDNEQFF
DNA: TGTGCCAGCAGCCAAGAAGGAACAGTTGACAATGAGCAGTTCTTC

D: .
V: TRBV12-3/TRBV12-4
size: many
J: TRBJ2-7
CDR3: CASSTQVGIRQYF
DNA: TGTGCCAGCAGCACCCAGGTGGGGATAAGGCAGTACTTC

D: .
V: TRBV20-1
size: few
J: TRBJ1-5
CDR3: CSARSGFPNQPQHF
DNA: TGCAGTGCTAGGTCCGGGTTCCCAAATCAGCCCCAGCATTTT

D: .
V: TRBV9
size: few
J: TRBJ2-3
CDR3: CASSVEFTADTQYF
DNA: TGTGCCAGCAGCGTAGAATTCACGGCAGATACGCAGTATTTT

D: .
V: TRBV20-1
size: .
J: TRBJ2-6
CDR3: CSAPGAVAGANVLTF
DNA: TGCAGTGCTCCAGGGGCAGTTGCTGGGGCCAACGTCCTGACTTTC

D: TRBD2
V: TRBV7-3
size: few
J: TRBJ2-1
CDR3: CASSLFAGLAGVGSEQFF
DNA: TGTGCCAGCAGCCTTTTCGCCGGACTAGCCGGTGTGGGGAGTGAGCAGTTCTTC

D: TRBD1
V: TRBV7-3
size: .
J: TRBJ2-2
CDR3: CASSLTSRTGMNTGELFF
DNA: TGTGCCAGCAGCTTAACCTCCCGGACAGGGATGAACACCGGGGAGCTGTTTTTT